This TCR beta chain was profiled in a study of long-term antiretroviral therapy in people with HIV. Study context: The 2015 immediate-ART recommendation came about a decade after the earliest samples.

The libraries were made with immunoSEQ v3.0 at survey level. Profiled with immunoSEQ multiplex PCR; TCRdb holds only in-frame clones, not every one. The table has fewer than 40,000 clones, 94% seen once. For this clone: Its antigen is unidentified.

General study findings and limits: Clones that expanded before ART (that is, prior to treatment) dominated the repertoire at all time points.

Germline CDR1 SGDLS, CDR2 YYNGEE. The CDR3 length is 14 residues. The ends were cut back, 0 bases at V and 0 bases at J, with 5 bases in the middle. The sequence was obtained from a woman aged 45-59 years with HIV. The sequences come from unsorted PBMCs, collected 5 to 5.5 years after starting antiretroviral therapy. The chain is built from TRBV9 and TRBJ2-3; no definite D call. The CDR3 reads CASSVEGSTDTQYF. DNA for the CDR3: TGTGCCAGCAGCGTAGAAGGAAGCACAGATACGCAGTATTTT.